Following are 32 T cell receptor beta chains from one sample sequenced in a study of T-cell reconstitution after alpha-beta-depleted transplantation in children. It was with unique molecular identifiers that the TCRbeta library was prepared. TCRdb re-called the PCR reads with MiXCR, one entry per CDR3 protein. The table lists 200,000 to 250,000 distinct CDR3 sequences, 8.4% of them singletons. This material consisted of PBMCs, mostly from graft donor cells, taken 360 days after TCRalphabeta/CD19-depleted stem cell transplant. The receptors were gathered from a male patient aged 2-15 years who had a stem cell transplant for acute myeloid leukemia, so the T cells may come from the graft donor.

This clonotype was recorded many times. The CDR3 region has the DNA TGCGCCAGCGGCAAGCGGGGGGGATACAATGAGCAGTTCTTC. Protein: CASGKRGGYNEQFF. V and J are TRBV5-1 and TRBJ2-1; 10 nucleotides line up with TRBD2. V shed 7 bases and J 4 bases; nucleotides not matched to a gene: 5. The germline V gene encodes CDR1 SGHRS and CDR2 YFSETQ. CDR3 length: 14 residues.

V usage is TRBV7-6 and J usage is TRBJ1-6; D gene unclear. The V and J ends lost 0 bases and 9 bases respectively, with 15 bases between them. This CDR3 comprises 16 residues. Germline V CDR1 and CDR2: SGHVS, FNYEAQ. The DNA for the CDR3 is TGTGCCAGCAGCTTAGCGTTTAAGGGAGTGGGTTCACCCCTCCACTTT. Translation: CASSLAFKGVGSPLHF.

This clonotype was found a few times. The CDR3 loop is CASSRTGGMPLHF. The CDR3 DNA is TGTGCCAGCAGTAGGACAGGGGGAATGCCCCTCCACTTT. The gene calls are TRBV6-6 and TRBJ1-6; 10 bases are shared with TRBD1. The CDR3 runs 13 residues. V shed 5 bases and J 13 bases; nucleotides not matched to a gene: 5. Germline V gene lookup returns CDR1 MNHNY and CDR2 SVGAGI (reference sequence).

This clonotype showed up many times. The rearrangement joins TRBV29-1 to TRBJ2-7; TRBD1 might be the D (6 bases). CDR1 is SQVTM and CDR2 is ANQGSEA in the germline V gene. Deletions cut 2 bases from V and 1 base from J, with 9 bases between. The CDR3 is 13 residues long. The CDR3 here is CSVEPDSSYEQYF. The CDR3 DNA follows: TGCAGCGTTGAACCGGACAGTTCCTACGAGCAGTACTTC.

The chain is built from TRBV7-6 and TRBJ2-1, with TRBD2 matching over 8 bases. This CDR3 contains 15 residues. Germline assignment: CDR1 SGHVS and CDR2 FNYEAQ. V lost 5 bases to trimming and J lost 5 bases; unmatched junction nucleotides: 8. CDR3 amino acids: CASSTKRGQNNEQFF. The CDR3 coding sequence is TGTGCCAGCAGCACCAAGCGGGGGCAAAACAATGAGCAGTTCTTC.

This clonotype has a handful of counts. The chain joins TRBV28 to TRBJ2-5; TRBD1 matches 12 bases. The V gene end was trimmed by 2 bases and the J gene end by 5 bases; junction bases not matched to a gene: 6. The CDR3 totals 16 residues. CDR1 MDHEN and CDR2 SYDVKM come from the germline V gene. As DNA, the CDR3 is TGTGCCAGCAGTTTACGAGGGACAGGGGGCGCGGAGACCCAGTACTTC. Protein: CASSLRGTGGAETQYF.

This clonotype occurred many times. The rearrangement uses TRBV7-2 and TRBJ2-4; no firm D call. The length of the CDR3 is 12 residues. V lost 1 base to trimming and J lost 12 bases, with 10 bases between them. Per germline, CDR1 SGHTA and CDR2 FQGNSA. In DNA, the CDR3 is TGTGCCAGCAGCTTAGTCGGAATTAATCAGTACTTC. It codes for CASSLVGINQYF.

The DNA for the CDR3 is TGTGCCAGCAGCTCCCCGTGGCGAGAAGAGACCCAGTACTTC. Amino acids: CASSSPWREETQYF. The rearrangement links TRBV5-6 to TRBJ2-5; D remains ambiguous. V lost 3 bases to trimming and J lost 3 bases, with 12 bases between them. Germline CDR1 reads SGHDT; CDR2 reads YYEEEE. The CDR3 runs to 14 residues.

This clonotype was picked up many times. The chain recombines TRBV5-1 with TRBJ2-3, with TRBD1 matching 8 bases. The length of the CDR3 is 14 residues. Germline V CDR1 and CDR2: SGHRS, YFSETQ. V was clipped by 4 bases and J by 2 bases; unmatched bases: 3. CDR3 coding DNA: TGCGCCAGCAGCCCGGGACAGGACACAGATACGCAGTATTTT. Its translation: CASSPGQDTDTQYF.

The CDR3 sequence is CASSLGGATGELFF. For the CDR3, the DNA is TGTGCCAGCAGCTTGGGCGGGGCGACCGGGGAGCTGTTTTTT. The chain has TRBV11-3 and TRBJ2-2, with a weak D call TRBD2 (6 bases). Looked up from germline, CDR1 is SGHNT and CDR2 is YENEEA. The length of the CDR3 is 14 residues. The V gene lost 3 bases and the J gene lost 5 bases, with 10 bases spanning the gap. The whole variable domain, filled in from reference TRBV11-3 and TRBJ2-2, reads EAGVVQSPRYKIIEKKQPVAFWCNPISGHNTLYWYLQNLGQGPELLIRYENEEAVDDSQLPKDRFSAERLKGVDSTLKIQPAELGDSAVYLCASSLGGATGELFFGEGSRLTVL.

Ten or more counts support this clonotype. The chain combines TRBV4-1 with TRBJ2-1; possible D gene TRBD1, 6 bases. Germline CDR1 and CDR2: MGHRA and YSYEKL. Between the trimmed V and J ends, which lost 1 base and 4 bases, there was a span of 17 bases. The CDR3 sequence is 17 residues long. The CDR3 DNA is TGCGCCAGCAGCCAAGGGGGGCTAGTTTTGGTTTACAATGAGCAGTTCTTC. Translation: CASSQGGLVLVYNEQFF.

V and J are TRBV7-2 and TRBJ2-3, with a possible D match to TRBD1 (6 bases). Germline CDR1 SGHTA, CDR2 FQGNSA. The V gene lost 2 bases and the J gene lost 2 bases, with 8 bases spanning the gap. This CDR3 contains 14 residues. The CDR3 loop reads CASSLNRATDTQYF. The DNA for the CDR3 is TGTGCCAGCAGCTTAAACAGGGCCACAGATACGCAGTATTTT.

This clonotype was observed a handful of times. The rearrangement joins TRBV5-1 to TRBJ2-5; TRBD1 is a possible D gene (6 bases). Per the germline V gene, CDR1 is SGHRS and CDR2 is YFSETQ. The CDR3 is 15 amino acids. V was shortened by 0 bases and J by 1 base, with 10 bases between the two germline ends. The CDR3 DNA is TGCGCCAGCAGCTTGGTTCCCAGGGGCCAAGAGACCCAGTACTTC. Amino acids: CASSLVPRGQETQYF.

This CDR3 reads CASSLQGPGNTEAFF. CDR3 DNA sequence: TGTGCCAGCAGCTTACAGGGGCCCGGGAACACTGAAGCTTTCTTT. This sequence joins TRBV7-3 and TRBJ1-1; the D gene is possibly TRBD1 (6 bases). In germline, CDR1 is SGHTA, CDR2 FQGTGA. The CDR3 loop spans 15 amino acids. Trimming cost V 2 bases and J 1 base, with 11 bases left between them.

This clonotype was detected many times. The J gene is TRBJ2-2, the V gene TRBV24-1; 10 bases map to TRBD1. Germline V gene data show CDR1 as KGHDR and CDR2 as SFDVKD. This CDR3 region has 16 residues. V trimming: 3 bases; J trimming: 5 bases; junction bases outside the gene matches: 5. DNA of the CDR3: TGTGCCACCAGTGATCCCCCGGGACAGGGGACCGGGGAGCTGTTTTTT. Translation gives CATSDPPGQGTGELFF.

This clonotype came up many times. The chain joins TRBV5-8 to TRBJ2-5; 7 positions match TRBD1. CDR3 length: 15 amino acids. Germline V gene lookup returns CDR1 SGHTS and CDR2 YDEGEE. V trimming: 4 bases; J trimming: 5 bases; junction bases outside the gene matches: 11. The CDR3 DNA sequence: TGTGCCAGCAGCGTGGACAGGTCAAGATGGGAGACCCAGTACTTC. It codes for CASSVDRSRWETQYF.

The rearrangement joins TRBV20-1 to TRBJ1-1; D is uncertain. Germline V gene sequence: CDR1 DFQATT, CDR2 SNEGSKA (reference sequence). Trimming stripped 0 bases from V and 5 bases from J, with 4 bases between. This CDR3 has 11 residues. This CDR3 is CSARDLTEAFF. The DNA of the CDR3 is TGCAGTGCTAGAGATCTTACTGAAGCTTTCTTT.

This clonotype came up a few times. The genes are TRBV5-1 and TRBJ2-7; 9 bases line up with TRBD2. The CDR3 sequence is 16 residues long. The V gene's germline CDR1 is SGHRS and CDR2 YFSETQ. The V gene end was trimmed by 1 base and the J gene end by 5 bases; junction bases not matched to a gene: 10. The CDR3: CASSLSGGRALNEQYF. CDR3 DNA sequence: TGCGCCAGCAGCTTGAGCGGCGGGAGGGCCTTGAACGAGCAGTACTTC. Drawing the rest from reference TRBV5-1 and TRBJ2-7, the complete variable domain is KAGVTQTPRYLIKTRGQQVTLSCSPISGHRSVSWYQQTPGQGLQFLFEYFSETQRNKGNFPGRFSGRQFSNSRSEMNVSTLELGDSALYLCASSLSGGRALNEQYFGPGTRLTVT.

CDR3 nucleotide sequence: TGTGCCGGGTCCCGGGGGCTTGGAGAGACCCAGTACTTC. It encodes CAGSRGLGETQYF. This rearrangement joins TRBV11-1 to TRBJ2-5; perhaps D is TRBD1 or TRBD2 (6 bases each). Trimming removed 11 bases at V and 4 bases at J, with 17 bases between. Germline-derived CDR1 and CDR2 are SGHAT and FQDESV (reference sequence). This CDR3 spans 13 amino acids.

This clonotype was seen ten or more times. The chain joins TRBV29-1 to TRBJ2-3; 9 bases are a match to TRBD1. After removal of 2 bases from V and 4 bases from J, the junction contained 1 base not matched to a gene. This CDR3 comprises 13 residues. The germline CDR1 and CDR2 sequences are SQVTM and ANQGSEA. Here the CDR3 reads CSVETGGSDTQYF. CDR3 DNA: TGCAGCGTTGAAACAGGGGGCTCAGATACGCAGTATTTT.

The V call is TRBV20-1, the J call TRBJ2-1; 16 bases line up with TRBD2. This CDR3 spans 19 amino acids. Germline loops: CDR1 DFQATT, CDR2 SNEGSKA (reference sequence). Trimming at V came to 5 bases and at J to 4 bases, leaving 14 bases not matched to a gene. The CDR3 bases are TGCAGTGCTCCTTCCGGGACTAGCGGGAGGGCCGTGGAGTACAATGAGCAGTTCTTC. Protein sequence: CSAPSGTSGRAVEYNEQFF.

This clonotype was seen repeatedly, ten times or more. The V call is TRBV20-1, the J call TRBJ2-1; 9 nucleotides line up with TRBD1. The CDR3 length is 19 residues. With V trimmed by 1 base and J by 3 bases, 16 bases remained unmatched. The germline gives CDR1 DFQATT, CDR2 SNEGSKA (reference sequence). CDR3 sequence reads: CSARGGTRDREGLYNEQFF. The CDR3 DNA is TGCAGTGCTAGAGGAGGCACAAGGGACAGGGAGGGGCTCTACAATGAGCAGTTCTTC.

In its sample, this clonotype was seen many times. CDR3 sequence: CASSPDILQGAGANVLTF. The CDR3 nucleotides read TGTGCCAGCAGCCCCGATATTCTACAGGGGGCTGGGGCCAACGTCCTGACTTTC. The chain is built from TRBV27 and TRBJ2-6; 8 bases agree with TRBD1. Germline V gene sequence: CDR1 MNHEY, CDR2 SMNVEV (reference sequence). Germline trimming cut 6 bases from V and 2 bases from J; bases unmatched to any gene: 12. The CDR3 covers 18 residues.

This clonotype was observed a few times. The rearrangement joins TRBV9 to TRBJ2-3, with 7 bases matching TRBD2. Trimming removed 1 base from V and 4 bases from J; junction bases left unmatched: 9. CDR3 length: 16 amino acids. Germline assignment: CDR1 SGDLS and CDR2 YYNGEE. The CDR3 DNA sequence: TGTGCCAGCAGCGTATTTGGACTAGTGGGGGCAGATACGCAGTATTTT. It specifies CASSVFGLVGADTQYF.

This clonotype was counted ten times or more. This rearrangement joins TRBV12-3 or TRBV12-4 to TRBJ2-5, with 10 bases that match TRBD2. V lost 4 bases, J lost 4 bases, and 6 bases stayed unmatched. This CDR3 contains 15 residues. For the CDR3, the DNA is TGTGCCAGCAGTTGGAGCGGGGGGGAGGGAGAGACCCAGTACTTC. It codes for CASSWSGGEGETQYF.

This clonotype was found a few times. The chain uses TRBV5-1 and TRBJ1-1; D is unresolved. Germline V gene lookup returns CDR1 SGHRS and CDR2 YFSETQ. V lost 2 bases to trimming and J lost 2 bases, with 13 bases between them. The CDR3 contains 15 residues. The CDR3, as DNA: TGCGCCAGCAGCTTAGATCCTTGGGGTAACACTGAAGCTTTCTTT. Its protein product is CASSLDPWGNTEAFF.

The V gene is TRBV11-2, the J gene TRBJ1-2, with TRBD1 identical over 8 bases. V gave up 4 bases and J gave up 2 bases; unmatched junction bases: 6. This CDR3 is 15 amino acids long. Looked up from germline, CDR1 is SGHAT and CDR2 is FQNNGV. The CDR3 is CASSWDRLANYGYTF. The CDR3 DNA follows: TGTGCCAGCAGCTGGGACAGGTTGGCGAACTATGGCTACACCTTC.

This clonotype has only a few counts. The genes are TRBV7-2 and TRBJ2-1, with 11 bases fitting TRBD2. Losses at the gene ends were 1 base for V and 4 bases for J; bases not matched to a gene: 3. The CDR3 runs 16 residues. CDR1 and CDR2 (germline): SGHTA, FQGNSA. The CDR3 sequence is CASSLGLAGTYNEQFF. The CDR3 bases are TGTGCCAGCAGCTTAGGACTAGCGGGGACTTACAATGAGCAGTTCTTC.

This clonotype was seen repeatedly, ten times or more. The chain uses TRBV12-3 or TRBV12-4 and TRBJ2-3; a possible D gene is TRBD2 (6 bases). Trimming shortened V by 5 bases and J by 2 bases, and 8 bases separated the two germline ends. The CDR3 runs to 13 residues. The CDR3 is CASSRLVTDTQYF. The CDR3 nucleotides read TGTGCCAGCAGTCGACTAGTCACAGATACGCAGTATTTT.

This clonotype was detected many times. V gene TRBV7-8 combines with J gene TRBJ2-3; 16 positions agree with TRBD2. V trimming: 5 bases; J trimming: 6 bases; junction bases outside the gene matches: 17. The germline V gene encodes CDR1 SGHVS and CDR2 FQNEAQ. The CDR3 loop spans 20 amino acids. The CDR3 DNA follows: TGTGCCAGCAGCCTAACCGCCTATCTCGAGGGACTAGCGGGAGGGGATACGCAGTATTTT. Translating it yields CASSLTAYLEGLAGGDTQYF.

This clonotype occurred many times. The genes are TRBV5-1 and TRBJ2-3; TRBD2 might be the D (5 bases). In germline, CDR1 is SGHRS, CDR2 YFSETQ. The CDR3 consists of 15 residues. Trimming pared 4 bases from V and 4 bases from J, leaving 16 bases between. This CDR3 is CASSMDPVGADTQYF. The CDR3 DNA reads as TGCGCCAGCAGCATGGACCCCGTCGGGGCAGATACGCAGTATTTT.

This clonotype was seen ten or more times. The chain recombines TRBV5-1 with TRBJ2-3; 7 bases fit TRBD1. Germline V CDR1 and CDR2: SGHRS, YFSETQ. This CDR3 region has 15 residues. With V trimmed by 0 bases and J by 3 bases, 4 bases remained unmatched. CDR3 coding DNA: TGCGCCAGCAGCTTGGACAGGGGCAGTACAGATACGCAGTATTTT. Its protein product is CASSLDRGSTDTQYF. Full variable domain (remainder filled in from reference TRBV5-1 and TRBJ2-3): KAGVTQTPRYLIKTRGQQVTLSCSPISGHRSVSWYQQTPGQGLQFLFEYFSETQRNKGNFPGRFSGRQFSNSRSEMNVSTLELGDSALYLCASSLDRGSTDTQYFGPGTRLTVL.